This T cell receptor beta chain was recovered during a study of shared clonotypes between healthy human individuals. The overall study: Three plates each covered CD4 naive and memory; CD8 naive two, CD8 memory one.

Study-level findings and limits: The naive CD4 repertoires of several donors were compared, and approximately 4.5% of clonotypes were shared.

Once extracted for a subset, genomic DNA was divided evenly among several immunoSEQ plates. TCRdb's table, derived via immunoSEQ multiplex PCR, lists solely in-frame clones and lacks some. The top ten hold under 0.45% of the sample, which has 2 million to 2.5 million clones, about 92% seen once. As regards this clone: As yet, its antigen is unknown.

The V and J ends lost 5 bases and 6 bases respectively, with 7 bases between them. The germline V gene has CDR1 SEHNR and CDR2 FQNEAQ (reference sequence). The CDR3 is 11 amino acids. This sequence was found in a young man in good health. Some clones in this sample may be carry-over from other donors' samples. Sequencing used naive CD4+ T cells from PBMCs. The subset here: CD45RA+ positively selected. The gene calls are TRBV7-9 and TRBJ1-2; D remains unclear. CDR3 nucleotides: TGTGCCAGCAGCCTAGAGAATGGCTACACCTTC. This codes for CASSLENGYTF.